These T cell receptor beta chains were read from a single sample in a study of T-cell memory formation after mild COVID-19. TCRdb re-analysed the 5' RACE reads in MiXCR, keeping a single row per CDR3 protein. The repertoire includes 200,000 to 250,000 distinct CDR3 sequences, about a sixth of them detected once, and 3.5% to 4% sits in the top ten. Material: PBMCs or a T cell subset sorted from them (not recorded which). These receptors came from a man between 18 and 35 years old who had mild COVID-19 (a few samples of this study predate the infection). Cell type and time point are not known. Both conserved end residues are part of each CDR3. D genes are given only for firm matches. Part of the rows lack a size; the others show once, few, many or a class for expanded clones.

d_gene	len	v_gene	abundance	j_gene	CDR3nt	CDR3aa
TRBD1	13	TRBV3-1	NA	TRBJ1-1	TGTGCCAGCAGCCAAGTAATAGGGGACAGAGCTTTCTTT	CASSQVIGDRAFF
NA	14	TRBV4-3	few	TRBJ2-5	TGCGCCAGCAGCCAAGACTGGATCCAAGAGACCCAGTACTTC	CASSQDWIQETQYF
NA	15	TRBV20-1	few	TRBJ1-6	TGCAGTGCTAGACTGGGGGGGGCAGTGGTCACACCCCTCCACTTT	CSARLGGAVVTPLHF
TRBD1	16	TRBV4-3	few	TRBJ1-6	TGCGCCAGCAGCCAATCGAGGGGGCCCCGGGATTCACCCCTCCACTTT	CASSQSRGPRDSPLHF
NA	15	TRBV7-7	few	TRBJ2-5	TGTGCCAGCAGCCCGGGGGGGACAGGGCAAGAGACCCAGTACTTC	CASSPGGTGQETQYF
NA	14	TRBV7-2	NA	TRBJ1-4	TGTGCCAGCAGCCCCTCGAGAGGGATGGAGAAACTGTTTTTT	CASSPSRGMEKLFF
TRBD1	15	TRBV3-1	NA	TRBJ2-5	TGTGCCAGCAGCCACGGGACAGGAGAACAAGAGACCCAGTACTTC	CASSHGTGEQETQYF
NA	13	TRBV12-3/TRBV12-4	few	TRBJ2-5	TGTGCCAGCAGTTTGCGGGAACAGGTGGCCCAGTACTTC	CASSLREQVAQYF
NA	14	TRBV4-1	NA	TRBJ1-2	TGCGCCAGCAGCCAGGGGCCAGGGAGGGACGGCTACACCTTC	CASSQGPGRDGYTF
NA	15	TRBV9	few	TRBJ2-5	TGTGCCAGCAGCGTAGAGGGGGTTTTCCAAGAGACCCAGTACTTC	CASSVEGVFQETQYF
NA	13	TRBV5-1	few	TRBJ2-7	TGCGCCAGCAGCGTAAGCCCACGGAACGAGCAGTACTTC	CASSVSPRNEQYF
NA	15	TRBV5-1	few	TRBJ2-3	TGCGCCAGCAGCTTGATGGGTGGGTTTGCAGATACGCAGTATTTT	CASSLMGGFADTQYF
NA	16	TRBV10-3	NA	TRBJ1-1	TGTGCCATCAGTGAGGGGGCCGGAGGGGGGAACACTGAAGCTTTCTTT	CAISEGAGGGNTEAFF
NA	12	TRBV6-2/TRBV6-3	NA	TRBJ1-2	TGTGCCAGCAGCAAAGGGGCGAGTGGCTACACCTTC	CASSKGASGYTF
NA	15	TRBV5-1	NA	TRBJ1-2	TGCGCCAGCAGACAGACGGGAAGTCGTCTTTATGGCTACACCTTC	CASRQTGSRLYGYTF
TRBD1	15	TRBV9	few	TRBJ1-2	TGTGCCAGCAGCTTCCGATCAGGGGGTGACTATGGCTACACCTTC	CASSFRSGGDYGYTF
NA	14	TRBV5-6	NA	TRBJ1-4	TGTGCCAGCAGCTTGAGAACCTCTAATGAAAAACTGTTTTTT	CASSLRTSNEKLFF
NA	13	TRBV29-1	NA	TRBJ2-3	TGCAGCGTTCCCTATTCTAGCACAGATACGCAGTATTTT	CSVPYSSTDTQYF
NA	14	TRBV20-1	few	TRBJ2-1	TGCAGTGCCAGTAGTCGCCTGGCCCACAATGAGCAGTTCTTC	CSASSRLAHNEQFF
NA	14	TRBV5-1	many	TRBJ2-2	TGCGCCAGCAGCTCCGGCATGGCCGACGGGGAGCTGTTTTTT	CASSSGMADGELFF
NA	14	TRBV29-1	many	TRBJ2-5	TGCAGCGTCGTAACCGGGACAAGCCAAGAGACCCAGTACTTC	CSVVTGTSQETQYF
TRBD1	15	TRBV24-1	NA	TRBJ2-1	TGTGCCACTGGGACTGGGACAGGGCTCAGCTATGAGCAGTTCTTC	CATGTGTGLSYEQFF
NA	15	TRBV5-1	few	TRBJ1-6	TGCGCCAGCAGCCAGAAACCCCAAGGGAGTTCACCCCTCCACTTT	CASSQKPQGSSPLHF
TRBD2	16	TRBV4-2	NA	TRBJ2-5	TGTGCCAGCAGCCAAGAAAGAACTAGCGGCCAAGAGACCCAGTACTTC	CASSQERTSGQETQYF
TRBD2	18	TRBV5-1	few	TRBJ2-1	TGCGCCAGCAGCGGAATATCCCTAGCGGGCTCCCCCTACAATGAGCAGTTCTTC	CASSGISLAGSPYNEQFF
NA	14	TRBV12-3/TRBV12-4	few	TRBJ2-5	TGTGCCAGCAGCCTAATAGGAGGGGTGGAGACCCAGTACTTC	CASSLIGGVETQYF
TRBD2	15	TRBV3-1	NA	TRBJ2-2	TGTGCCAGCAGCCAAGCTAGCGGAGCCACCGGGGAGCTGTTTTTT	CASSQASGATGELFF
TRBD2	14	TRBV5-6	few	TRBJ2-3	TGTGCCAGCAGCCCTGATAGCGGGGGGTATACGCAGTATTTT	CASSPDSGGYTQYF
TRBD2	20	TRBV20-1	NA	TRBJ2-3	TGCAGTGCTAGAGATGAGCCCCTAGCGGGGGGCACTTATAGCACAGATACGCAGTATTTT	CSARDEPLAGGTYSTDTQYF
NA	15	TRBV7-8	NA	TRBJ1-5	TGTGCCAGCAGCTTAGCGGGGGTGCCTCCTGAAGCCCAGCATTTT	CASSLAGVPPEAQHF
TRBD2	18	TRBV7-2	NA	TRBJ2-3	TGTGCCAGCAGCTTTGGTTCCATCGGGGGGGCCACCACAGATACGCAGTATTTT	CASSFGSIGGATTDTQYF
NA	16	TRBV5-1	NA	TRBJ2-2	TGCGCCAGCAGCTTGGCCCCTCACTCGAACACCGGGGAGCTGTTTTTT	CASSLAPHSNTGELFF
TRBD2	15	TRBV28	NA	TRBJ2-3	TGTGCCAGCAGCTCCTCGGGACTATCTACAGATACGCAGTATTTT	CASSSSGLSTDTQYF
NA	16	TRBV6-5	once	TRBJ2-3	TGTGCCAGCAGTTACTCGTACAGGACTAGCACAGATACGCAGTATTTT	CASSYSYRTSTDTQYF
TRBD1	14	TRBV10-3	NA	TRBJ1-5	TGTGCCGTATCAGGGGGCGCGGAATTTCAGCCCCAGCATTTT	CAVSGGAEFQPQHF
NA	15	TRBV9	NA	TRBJ1-2	TGTGCCAGCAGCGTAGAGGTAGTTAGTAACTATGGCTACACCTTC	CASSVEVVSNYGYTF
NA	14	TRBV7-3	few	TRBJ2-1	TGTGCCAGCAGCCCCCAAGGGGGTTACAATGAGCAGTTCTTC	CASSPQGGYNEQFF
NA	14	TRBV7-9	NA	TRBJ1-1	TGTGCCAGCAGCTTAGGGCAGGGAGTCACTGAAGCTTTCTTT	CASSLGQGVTEAFF
NA	13	TRBV20-1	NA	TRBJ1-5	TGCAGTGCTAGAGAAAACAGGAATCAGCCCCAGCATTTT	CSARENRNQPQHF
NA	14	TRBV5-1	few	TRBJ2-3	TGCGCCAGCAGGACCTATGAGAGCACAGATACGCAGTATTTT	CASRTYESTDTQYF
TRBD1	13	TRBV7-2	few	TRBJ2-2	TGTGCCAGCAGGCGTACAGGGGTCGGGGAGCTGTTTTTT	CASRRTGVGELFF
NA	14	TRBV7-2	many	TRBJ2-7	TGTGCCAGCAGCACCTTCGACAGACCCTACGAGCAGTACTTC	CASSTFDRPYEQYF
TRBD1	16	TRBV5-1	few	TRBJ2-6	TGCGCCAGCAGCCCGGGACAGACTTCAGGGGCCAACGTCCTGACTTTC	CASSPGQTSGANVLTF
NA	12	TRBV5-1	NA	TRBJ2-5	TGCGCCAGCAGTGGGACACTTGAGACCCAGTACTTC	CASSGTLETQYF
NA	15	TRBV5-1	NA	TRBJ2-3	TGCGCCAGCAGCCGACGGGACCCGGTCACAGATACGCAGTATTTT	CASSRRDPVTDTQYF
NA	15	TRBV20-1	NA	TRBJ2-3	TGCAGTGCTAGAGATCCCCGGGGGCCGGGAGATACGCAGTATTTT	CSARDPRGPGDTQYF
TRBD1	12	TRBV6-2/TRBV6-3	few	TRBJ2-7	TGTGCCAGCGGACAGGGCCCCTACGAGCAGTACTTC	CASGQGPYEQYF
NA	17	TRBV15	few	TRBJ2-3	TGTGCCACCAGCAGAGATTTAGGTAACAGGGCAACAGATACGCAGTATTTT	CATSRDLGNRATDTQYF
NA	14	TRBV10-3	NA	TRBJ1-5	TGTGCCATCAGTGTGGAAAGGGGCAATCAGCCCCAGCATTTT	CAISVERGNQPQHF